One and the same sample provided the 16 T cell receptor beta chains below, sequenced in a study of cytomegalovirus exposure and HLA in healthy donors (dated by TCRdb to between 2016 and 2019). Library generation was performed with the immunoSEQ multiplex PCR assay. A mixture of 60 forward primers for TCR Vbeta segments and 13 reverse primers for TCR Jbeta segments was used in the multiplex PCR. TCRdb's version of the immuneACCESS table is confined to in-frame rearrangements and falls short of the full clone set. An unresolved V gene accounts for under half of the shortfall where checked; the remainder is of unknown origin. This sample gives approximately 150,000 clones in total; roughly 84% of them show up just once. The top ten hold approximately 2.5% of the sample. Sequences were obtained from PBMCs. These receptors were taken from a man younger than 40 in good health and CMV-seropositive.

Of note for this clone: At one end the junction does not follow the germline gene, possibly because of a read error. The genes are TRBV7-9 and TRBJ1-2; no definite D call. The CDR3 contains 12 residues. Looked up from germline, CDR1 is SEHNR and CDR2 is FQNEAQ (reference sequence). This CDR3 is CSSSLFSYGYTF. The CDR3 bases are TGTTCCAGCAGCTTGTTTAGCTATGGCTACACCTTC. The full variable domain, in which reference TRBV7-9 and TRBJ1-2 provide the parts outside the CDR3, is DTGVSQNPRHKITKRGQNVTFRCDPISEHNRLYWYRQTLGQGPEFLTYFQNEAQLEKSRLLSDRFSAERPKGSFSTLEIQRTEQGDSAMYLCSSSLFSYGYTFGSGTRLTVV.

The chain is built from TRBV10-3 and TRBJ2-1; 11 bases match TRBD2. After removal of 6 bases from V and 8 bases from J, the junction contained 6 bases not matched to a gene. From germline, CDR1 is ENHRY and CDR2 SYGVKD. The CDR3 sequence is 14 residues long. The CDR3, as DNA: TGTGCCATCAGGGCCGGGACTAGCGGACATGAGCAGTTCTTC. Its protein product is CAIRAGTSGHEQFF.

In DNA form, the CDR3 reads TGTGCCAGCTCCCCGGCGGGGGACGAGCAGTTCTTC. Translation: CASSPAGDEQFF. The chain has TRBV18 and TRBJ2-1; 7 bases match TRBD2. Germline V gene lookup returns CDR1 KGHSH and CDR2 LQKENI. V lost 6 bases, J lost 10 bases, and 6 bases stayed unmatched. The CDR3 extends over 12 amino acids.

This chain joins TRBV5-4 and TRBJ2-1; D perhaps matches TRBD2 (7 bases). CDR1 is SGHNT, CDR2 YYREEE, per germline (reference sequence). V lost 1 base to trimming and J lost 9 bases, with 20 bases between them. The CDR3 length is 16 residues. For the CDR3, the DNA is TGTGCCAGCAGCTTGTGGGGGGGCGGGAGCTACGTTGAGCAGTTCTTC. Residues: CASSLWGGGSYVEQFF.

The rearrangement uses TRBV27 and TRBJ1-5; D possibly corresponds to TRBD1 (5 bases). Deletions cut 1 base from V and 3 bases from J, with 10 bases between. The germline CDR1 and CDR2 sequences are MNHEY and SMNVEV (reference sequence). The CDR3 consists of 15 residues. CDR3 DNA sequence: TGTGCCAGCAGTTTATGGGGGGAATTCAATCAGCCCCAGCATTTT. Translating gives CASSLWGEFNQPQHF.

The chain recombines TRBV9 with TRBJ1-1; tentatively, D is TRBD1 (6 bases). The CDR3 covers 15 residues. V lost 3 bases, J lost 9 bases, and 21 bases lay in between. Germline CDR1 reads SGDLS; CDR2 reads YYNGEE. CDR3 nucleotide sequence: TGTGCCAGCAGCGCGGGCTACAGGGACCGCGACCAAGCTTTCTTT. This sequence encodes CASSAGYRDRDQAFF.

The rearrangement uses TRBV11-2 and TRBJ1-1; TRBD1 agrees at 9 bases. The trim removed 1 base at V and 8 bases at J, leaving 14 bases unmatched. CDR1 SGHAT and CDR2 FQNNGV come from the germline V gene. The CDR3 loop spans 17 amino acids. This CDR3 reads CASSLGGAWTGELEAFF. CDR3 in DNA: TGTGCCAGCAGCTTAGGGGGAGCGTGGACAGGGGAATTGGAAGCTTTCTTT.

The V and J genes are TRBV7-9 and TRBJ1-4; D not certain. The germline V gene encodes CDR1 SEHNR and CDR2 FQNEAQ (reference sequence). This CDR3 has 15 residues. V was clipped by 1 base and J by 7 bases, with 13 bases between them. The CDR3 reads CASSLGGRGTEKLFF. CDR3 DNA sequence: TGTGCCAGCAGCTTAGGGGGTCGGGGAACTGAAAAACTGTTTTTT.

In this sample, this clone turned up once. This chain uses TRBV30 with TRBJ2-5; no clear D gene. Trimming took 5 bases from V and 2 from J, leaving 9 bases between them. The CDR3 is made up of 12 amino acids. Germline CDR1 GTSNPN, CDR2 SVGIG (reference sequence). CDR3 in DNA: TGTGCCTGGTCAGAGACACAAGAGACCCAGTACTTC. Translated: CAWSETQETQYF.

The DNA for the CDR3 is TGTGCCAGCAGCCACGACAGAAGCTCTGGAAACACCATATATTTT. This codes for CASSHDRSSGNTIYF. V gene TRBV6-5 combines with J gene TRBJ1-3, with D possibly TRBD1 on 5 matching bases. Trimming took off 6 bases at V and 0 bases at J, with 12 bases between the two ends. CDR1 and CDR2 from the germline V gene are MNHEY and SVGAGI. This CDR3 has 15 amino acids.

The CDR3, as DNA: TGTGCCAGCAGTCCCAGGATCGACAGGAATGAAAAACTGTTTTTT. It specifies CASSPRIDRNEKLFF. The chain employs TRBV6-1 and TRBJ1-4, with D maybe TRBD1 (6 bases). The CDR3 is made up of 15 amino acids. Germline V gene sequence: CDR1 MNHNS, CDR2 SASEGT. V was shortened by 5 bases and J by 5 bases, with 15 bases between the two germline ends.

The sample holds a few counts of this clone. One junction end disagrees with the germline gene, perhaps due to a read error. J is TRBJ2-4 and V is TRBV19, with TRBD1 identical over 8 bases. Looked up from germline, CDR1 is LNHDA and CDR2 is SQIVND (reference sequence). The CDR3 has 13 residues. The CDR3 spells CASSEREDRVRCF. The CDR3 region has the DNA TGTGCCAGTAGCGAAAGAGAGGACAGGGTCCGTTGTTTC.

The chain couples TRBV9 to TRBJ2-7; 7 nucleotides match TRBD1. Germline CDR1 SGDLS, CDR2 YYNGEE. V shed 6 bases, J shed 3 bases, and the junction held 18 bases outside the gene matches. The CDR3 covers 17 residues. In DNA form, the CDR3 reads TGTGCCAGCACCGATCCCCAAAAGGGGACAGCCCACTACGAGCAGTACGTC. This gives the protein CASTDPQKGTAHYEQYV.

The DNA of the CDR3 is TGTGCCAGCAGCCTAGGTTTTAGCGGGAGAGGAGAGACCCAGTACTTC. It encodes CASSLGFSGRGETQYF. This chain links TRBV5-4 with TRBJ2-5; TRBD2 agrees at 9 bases. V shed 4 bases and J 4 bases; nucleotides not matched to a gene: 11. Germline V CDR1 and CDR2: SGHNT, YYREEE (reference sequence). This CDR3 has 16 residues.

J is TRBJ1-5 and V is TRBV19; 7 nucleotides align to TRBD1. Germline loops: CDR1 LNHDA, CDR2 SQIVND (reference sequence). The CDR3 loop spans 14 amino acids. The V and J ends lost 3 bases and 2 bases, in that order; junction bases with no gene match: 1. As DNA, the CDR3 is TGTGCCAGTAGTATGGACAGGCGCAATCAGCCCCAGCATTTT. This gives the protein CASSMDRRNQPQHF.

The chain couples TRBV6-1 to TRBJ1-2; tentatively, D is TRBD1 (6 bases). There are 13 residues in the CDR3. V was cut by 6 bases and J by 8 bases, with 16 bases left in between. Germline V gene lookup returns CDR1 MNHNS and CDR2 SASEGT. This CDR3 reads CASRGGGSRGYTF. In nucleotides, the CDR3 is TGTGCCAGCAGGGGAGGGGGGAGTAGGGGCTACACCTTC.